This T cell receptor (beta chain) originates from a study of T cell changes during pregnancy in multiple sclerosis. Profiled with immunoSEQ multiplex PCR; TCRdb holds only in-frame clones, not every one. The sample holds 100,000 or so clones, more than 85% seen once. The CDR3 loop spans 13 amino acids. Trimming left V 6 bases short and J 5 bases short, with 11 bases between. Germline V gene data show CDR1 as MNHNY and CDR2 as SVGAGI (reference sequence). The starting material was peripheral blood, obtained in the second trimester of pregnancy. The chain combines TRBV6-6 with TRBJ2-4; D gene uncertain. This TCR was sampled from a female donor with multiple sclerosis, enrolled in a pregnancy study. CDR3 sequence: CASRIERENIQYF. As DNA, the CDR3 is TGTGCCAGCAGGATAGAACGGGAAAACATTCAGTACTTC.